Below are 8 T cell receptor beta chains sequenced from a single sample in a study of blood T cell repertoires in COVID-19. TCRdb's table, derived via immunoSEQ multiplex PCR, lists solely in-frame clones and lacks some. The table lists more than 110,000 clones, over 65% of them singletons. Sample: PBMCs or T cells enriched from blood (not recorded which). Every receptor here comes from a woman aged 45 to 65 who had recovered from COVID-19.

This chain uses TRBV28 with TRBJ2-7, with D perhaps matching TRBD1 (5 bases). CDR1 MDHEN and CDR2 SYDVKM come from the germline V gene. This CDR3 is 13 amino acids long. Trimming stripped 6 bases from V and 7 bases from J, with 16 bases between. The CDR3 DNA sequence: TGTGCCAGCAGCCCGACAGCGCCCCAGGAGCAGTACTTC. This gives the protein CASSPTAPQEQYF.

This chain connects TRBV5-1 to TRBJ2-3; 9 bases fit TRBD1. CDR1 is SGHRS, CDR2 YFSETQ, per germline. V lost 4 bases and J lost 8; bases outside the gene matches: 11. There are 15 residues in the CDR3. This CDR3 is CASSLQDRGIGTQYF. CDR3 bases: TGCGCCAGCAGCCTCCAGGACAGGGGAATAGGTACGCAGTATTTT. The entire variable domain, with the rest obtained from reference TRBV5-1 and TRBJ2-3, is as follows: KAGVTQTPRYLIKTRGQQVTLSCSPISGHRSVSWYQQTPGQGLQFLFEYFSETQRNKGNFPGRFSGRQFSNSRSEMNVSTLELGDSALYLCASSLQDRGIGTQYFGPGTRLTVL.

V and J are TRBV4-1 and TRBJ2-2; possibly TRBD1 for D (6 bases). CDR1 and CDR2 (germline): MGHRA, YSYEKL. Trimming took off 4 bases at V and 3 bases at J, with 12 bases between the two ends. The CDR3 has 15 residues. The CDR3 reads CASSRWTDYTGELFF. DNA for the CDR3: TGCGCCAGCAGCCGATGGACAGATTACACCGGGGAGCTGTTTTTT.

This chain connects TRBV2 to TRBJ2-1; D may be TRBD2 (6 bases). Trimming took 6 bases from V and 7 from J, leaving 19 bases between them. The CDR3 loop spans 15 amino acids. The germline V gene has CDR1 SNHLY and CDR2 FYNNEI. The CDR3 here is CASRDGLPIMNEQFF. The CDR3 bases are TGTGCCAGCAGGGACGGACTACCGATTATGAATGAGCAGTTCTTC.

The chain employs TRBV6-5 and TRBJ2-7; possible D gene TRBD1, 5 bases. V lost 7 bases and J 3 bases, leaving 13 bases between the germline ends. Germline-derived CDR1 and CDR2 are MNHEY and SVGAGI. There are 13 residues in the CDR3. This chain's CDR3 is CASKTAPRYEQYF. The CDR3 bases are TGTGCCAGCAAGACAGCCCCTCGCTACGAGCAGTACTTC.

CDR3 protein: CSVRGRGQGDYEQYF. CDR3 in DNA: TGCAGCGTCCGTGGGCGCGGACAGGGAGACTACGAGCAGTACTTC. The chain carries TRBV29-1 and TRBJ2-7, with 8 nucleotides matching TRBD1. CDR3 length equals 15 residues. Trimming at V came to 6 bases and at J to 3 bases, leaving 13 bases not matched to a gene. In germline, CDR1 is SQVTM, CDR2 ANQGSEA.

The count of this clone is one. J is TRBJ1-3 and V is TRBV4-1, with TRBD1 matching 7 bases. The germline CDR1 and CDR2 sequences are MGHRA and YSYEKL. J lost 2 bases, V lost 1 base, and 5 bases had no gene match. This CDR3 has 16 amino acids. Here the CDR3 DNA reads TGCGCCAGCAGCCAAGCAGGAACAGGGGCTGGAAACACCATATATTTT. It translates to CASSQAGTGAGNTIYF.

This clone was counted a few times. The rearrangement links TRBV7-9 to TRBJ1-4, with D uncertain. The CDR3 spans 15 residues. Germline V gene sequence: CDR1 SEHNR, CDR2 FQNEAQ (reference sequence). Deletions cut 1 base from V and 4 bases from J, with 10 bases between. CDR3 nucleotides: TGTGCCAGCAGCTTAGGCAGACAACTTAATGAAAAACTGTTTTTT. Translation: CASSLGRQLNEKLFF.